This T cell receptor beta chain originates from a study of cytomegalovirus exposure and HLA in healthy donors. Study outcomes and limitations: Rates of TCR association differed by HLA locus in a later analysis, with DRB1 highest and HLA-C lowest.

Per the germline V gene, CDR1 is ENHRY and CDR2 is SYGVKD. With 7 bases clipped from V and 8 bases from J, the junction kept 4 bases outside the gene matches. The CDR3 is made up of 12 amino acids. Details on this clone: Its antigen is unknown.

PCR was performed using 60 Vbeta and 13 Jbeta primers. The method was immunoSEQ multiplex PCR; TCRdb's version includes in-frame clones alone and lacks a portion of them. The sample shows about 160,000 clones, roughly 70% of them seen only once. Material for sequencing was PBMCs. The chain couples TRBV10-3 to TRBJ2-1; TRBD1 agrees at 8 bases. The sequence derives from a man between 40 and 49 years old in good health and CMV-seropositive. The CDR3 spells CAIIGQGDEQFF. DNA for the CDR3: TGTGCCATCATAGGACAGGGAGATGAGCAGTTCTTC.